The 3 T cell receptor beta chains in this list originate from one sample, sequenced in a study of identical twins. TCRdb redid the calling of the 5' RACE reads with MiXCR, one entry per CDR3 protein. The sample holds fewer than 650,000 distinct CDR3 sequences, nearly 10% seen once. In addition, the sample was reused for a study of yellow fever vaccine responses in identical twins.

Sequenced sample: PBMCs. These receptors all stem from a young woman in good health.

In regard to this clonotype: Given a much more abundant clone one base away, this may be a read error. This chain's CDR3 is CAGSLTVPYNEQFF. As DNA, the CDR3 is TGTGCCGGCAGTTTAACAGTGCCATACAATGAGCAGTTCTTC. V gene TRBV12-3 or TRBV12-4 combines with J gene TRBJ2-1; D uncertain. The CDR3 is made up of 14 amino acids.

CDR3 loop: CASSNFQGSGYTF. The CDR3 nucleotides are TGTGCCAGCAGTAACTTCCAGGGGTCTGGCTACACCTTC. This rearrangement joins TRBV28 to TRBJ1-2, with TRBD1 as a possible D gene (6 bases). CDR1 is MDHEN, CDR2 SYDVKM, per germline. The V and J ends lost 5 bases and 7 bases respectively, with 14 bases between them. This CDR3 is 13 amino acids long.

Of note for this clonotype: One end of the junction varies from germline; a read error may be responsible. The chain uses TRBV28 and TRBJ2-7, with 8 bases that match TRBD1. Germline CDR1 reads MDHEN; CDR2 reads SYDVKM. There are 16 residues in the CDR3. CDR3 nucleotide sequence: TGTGCCAGCAGTGTATCCCTCCGGGACAGGACATCCGAGCGGTACTTC. It is translated as CASSVSLRDRTSERYF. Looking up the rest from reference TRBV28 and TRBJ2-7 gives the full variable domain: DVKVTQSSRYLVKRTGEKVFLECVQDMDHENMFWYRQDPGLGLRLIYFSYDVKMKEKGDIPEGYSVSREKKERFSLILESASTNQTSMYLCASSVSLRDRTSERYFGPGTRLTVT.